The 9 T cell receptor beta chains below all came from one sample that was sequenced in a study of T cell repertoires in cytomegalovirus infection. No antigens are known for them. TCRdb used MiXCR to reprocess the reads, holding one entry per CDR3 protein. Of 700,000 to 900,000 distinct CDR3 sequences listed, around 29% are singletons. The sequenced sample was cultured CD8+ T cells from PBMCs, obtained from culture after CMV antigen stimulation. The receptors here all came from a human donor in good health (CMV status not recorded). Some clones in this sample may be carry-over from other donors' samples.

This chain connects TRBV6-5 to TRBJ2-3, with 11 bases matching TRBD1. There are 15 residues in the CDR3. V dropped 0 bases and J dropped 5; count of bases not matched to a gene: 1. Per germline, CDR1 MNHEY and CDR2 SVGAGI. The CDR3 here is CASSYSDRGLDTQYF. The CDR3 DNA is TGTGCCAGCAGTTACTCGGACAGGGGGCTAGATACGCAGTATTTT.

This clonotype occurred a few times. This chain links TRBV15 with TRBJ2-3, with 10 positions matching TRBD2. The V gene end was trimmed by 4 bases and the J gene end by 2 bases; junction bases not matched to a gene: 3. This CDR3 comprises 15 residues. Germline V CDR1 and CDR2: LNHNV, YYDKDF (reference sequence). The CDR3 DNA is TGTGCCACCAGCAACCTAGCGGGGGACACAGATACGCAGTATTTT. Translating it yields CATSNLAGDTDTQYF. Complete variable domain (other parts from reference TRBV15 and TRBJ2-3): DAMVIQNPRYQVTQFGKPVTLSCSQTLNHNVMYWYQQKSSQAPKLLFHYYDKDFNNEADTPDNFQSRRPNTSFCFLDIRSPGLGDTAMYLCATSNLAGDTDTQYFGPGTRLTVL.

This clonotype was detected only a few times. The chain combines TRBV4-1 with TRBJ1-6, with D uncertain. The CDR3 spans 16 residues. The V and J ends lost 5 bases and 6 bases respectively, with 17 bases between them. Germline CDR1 is MGHRA and CDR2 is YSYEKL. CDR3: CASSKNGGPANSPLHF. CDR3 bases: TGCGCCAGCAGCAAAAATGGCGGGCCAGCTAATTCACCCCTCCACTTT.

This chain joins TRBV27 and TRBJ2-7; D is perhaps TRBD2 (6 bases). Deletions cut 4 bases from V and 3 bases from J, with 10 bases between. This CDR3 region has 13 residues. Germline values: CDR1 MNHEY, CDR2 SMNVEV (reference sequence). In DNA form, the CDR3 reads TGTGCCAGCAGTTGGGGACTTTACTACGAGCAGTACTTC. This codes for CASSWGLYYEQYF.

This chain uses TRBV7-6 with TRBJ2-2; the match to TRBD1 covers 10 bases. The junction had 7 bases not matched to a gene; V was cut back by 5 bases and J by 4 bases. Germline V gene lookup returns CDR1 SGHVS and CDR2 FNYEAQ. The CDR3 covers 16 residues. CDR3 DNA sequence: TGTGCCAGCAGCCCACCCGGGACAGGGGCCACCGGGGAGCTGTTTTTT. As protein: CASSPPGTGATGELFF.

The sample holds many counts of this clonotype. The chain couples TRBV7-2 to TRBJ2-7; D ambiguous. Trimming took off 1 base at V and 5 bases at J, with 9 bases between the two ends. The CDR3 sequence is 13 residues long. The germline gives CDR1 SGHTA, CDR2 FQGNSA. The CDR3 sequence is CASSLGSGDEQYV. CDR3 DNA sequence: TGTGCCAGCAGCTTAGGAAGTGGCGACGAGCAGTACGTC.

This clonotype was detected many times. The CDR3 region has the DNA TGTGCCAGCAGTTACTCCCTCTTAGCGGGGGGCCGTGGAGATACGCAGTATTTT. As protein: CASSYSLLAGGRGDTQYF. The gene calls are TRBV6-5 and TRBJ2-3; 10 bases fit TRBD2. The trim removed 0 bases at V and 5 bases at J, leaving 11 bases unmatched. Germline assignment: CDR1 MNHEY and CDR2 SVGAGI. This CDR3 contains 18 residues.

In the case of this clonotype: Sequence at one end of the junction differs from germline and may be a read error. The chain uses TRBV7-9 and TRBJ2-5, with 9 bases aligning to TRBD1. Germline V gene sequence: CDR1 SEHNR, CDR2 FQNEAQ (reference sequence). The CDR3 is made up of 17 amino acids. The chain's CDR3 is CGSSPPPGQGAGGTQYF. In nucleotides, the CDR3 is TGTGGCAGCAGCCCCCCCCCGGGACAGGGTGCAGGAGGTACCCAGTACTTC.

In its sample, this clonotype was seen many times. This chain joins TRBV7-8 and TRBJ2-7; D remains unclear. The CDR3 covers 13 residues. Trimming left V 1 base short and J 4 bases short, with 8 bases between. CDR1 and CDR2 (germline): SGHVS, FQNEAQ. The CDR3 loop is CASSLVSRYEQYV. CDR3 nucleotide sequence: TGTGCCAGCAGCTTAGTTTCGCGTTACGAGCAGTACGTC.